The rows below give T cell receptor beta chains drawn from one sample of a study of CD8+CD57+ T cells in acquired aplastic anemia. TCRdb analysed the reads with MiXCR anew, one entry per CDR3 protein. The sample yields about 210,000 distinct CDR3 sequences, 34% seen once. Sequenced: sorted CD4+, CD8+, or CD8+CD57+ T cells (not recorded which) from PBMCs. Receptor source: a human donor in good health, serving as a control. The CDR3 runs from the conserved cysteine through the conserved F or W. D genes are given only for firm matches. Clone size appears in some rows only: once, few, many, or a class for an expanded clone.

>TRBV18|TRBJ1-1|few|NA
TGTGCCAGCTCACCGTCCGTGGGGCCCACTGAAGCTTTCTTT
CASSPSVGPTEAFF
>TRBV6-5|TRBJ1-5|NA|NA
TGTGCCAGCAGTTTGGGGGGAGTCCATAGCAATCAGCCCCAGCATTTT
CASSLGGVHSNQPQHF
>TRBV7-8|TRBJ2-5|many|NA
TGTGCCAGCAGCTTATGGCCTTTGGAAGAGACCCAGTACTTC
CASSLWPLEETQYF
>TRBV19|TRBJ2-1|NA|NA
TGTGCCAGTAGTATAGGTGGCAATGAGCAGTTCTTC
CASSIGGNEQFF
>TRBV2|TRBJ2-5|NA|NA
TGTGCCAGCAGTCCCAGGCCCCAGTACTTC
CASSPRPQYF
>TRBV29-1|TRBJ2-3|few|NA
TGCAGCGTTGGAAGGACAGAGCATAGCACAGATACGCAGTATTTT
CSVGRTEHSTDTQYF
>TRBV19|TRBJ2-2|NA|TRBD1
TGTGCCAATCGACAGGGATTGGGCACCGGGGAGCTGTTTTTT
CANRQGLGTGELFF
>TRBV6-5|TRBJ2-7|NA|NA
TGTGCCAGCAGTTACTCTATAGGAGCCTACGAGCAGTACTTC
CASSYSIGAYEQYF
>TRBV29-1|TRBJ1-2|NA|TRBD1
TGCAGCTTGGCCGGCAGGGGGAACTATGGCTACACCTTC
CSLAGRGNYGYTF
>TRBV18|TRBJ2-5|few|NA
TGTGCCAGCTCATCGAACAGGGAGACCCAGTACTTC
CASSSNRETQYF
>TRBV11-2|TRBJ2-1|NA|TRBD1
TGTGCCAGCAGCTTAGGGGACAGGGGGCGAAACTCCTACAATGAGCAGTTCTTC
CASSLGDRGRNSYNEQFF
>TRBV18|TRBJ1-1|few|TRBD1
TGTGCCAGCTCAGGACAGGGACCGGGAACTGAAGCTTTCTTT
CASSGQGPGTEAFF
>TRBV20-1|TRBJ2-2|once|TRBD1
TGCAGTGCCGGCCCGACAGGGGCCATGAACACCGGGGAGCTGTTTTTT
CSAGPTGAMNTGELFF
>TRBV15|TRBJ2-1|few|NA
TGTGCCACCAGCAGAGGAATGGGCAATGAGCAGTTCTTC
CATSRGMGNEQFF
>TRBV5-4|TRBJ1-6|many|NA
TGTGCCAGCAGCTTGTGGGGCATAGAGGGGAGGAATTCACCCCTCCACTTT
CASSLWGIEGRNSPLHF
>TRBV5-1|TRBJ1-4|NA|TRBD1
TGCGCCAGCAGCATAGGACAGGGCCAGGAAAAACTGTTTTTT
CASSIGQGQEKLFF
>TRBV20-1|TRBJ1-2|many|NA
TGCAGTGCTAGAGGAGGTTACTCTCGATTCTATGGCTACACCTTC
CSARGGYSRFYGYTF
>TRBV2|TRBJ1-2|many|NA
TGTGCCAGCACGCGGGACACGGCTAACTATGGCTACACCTTC
CASTRDTANYGYTF